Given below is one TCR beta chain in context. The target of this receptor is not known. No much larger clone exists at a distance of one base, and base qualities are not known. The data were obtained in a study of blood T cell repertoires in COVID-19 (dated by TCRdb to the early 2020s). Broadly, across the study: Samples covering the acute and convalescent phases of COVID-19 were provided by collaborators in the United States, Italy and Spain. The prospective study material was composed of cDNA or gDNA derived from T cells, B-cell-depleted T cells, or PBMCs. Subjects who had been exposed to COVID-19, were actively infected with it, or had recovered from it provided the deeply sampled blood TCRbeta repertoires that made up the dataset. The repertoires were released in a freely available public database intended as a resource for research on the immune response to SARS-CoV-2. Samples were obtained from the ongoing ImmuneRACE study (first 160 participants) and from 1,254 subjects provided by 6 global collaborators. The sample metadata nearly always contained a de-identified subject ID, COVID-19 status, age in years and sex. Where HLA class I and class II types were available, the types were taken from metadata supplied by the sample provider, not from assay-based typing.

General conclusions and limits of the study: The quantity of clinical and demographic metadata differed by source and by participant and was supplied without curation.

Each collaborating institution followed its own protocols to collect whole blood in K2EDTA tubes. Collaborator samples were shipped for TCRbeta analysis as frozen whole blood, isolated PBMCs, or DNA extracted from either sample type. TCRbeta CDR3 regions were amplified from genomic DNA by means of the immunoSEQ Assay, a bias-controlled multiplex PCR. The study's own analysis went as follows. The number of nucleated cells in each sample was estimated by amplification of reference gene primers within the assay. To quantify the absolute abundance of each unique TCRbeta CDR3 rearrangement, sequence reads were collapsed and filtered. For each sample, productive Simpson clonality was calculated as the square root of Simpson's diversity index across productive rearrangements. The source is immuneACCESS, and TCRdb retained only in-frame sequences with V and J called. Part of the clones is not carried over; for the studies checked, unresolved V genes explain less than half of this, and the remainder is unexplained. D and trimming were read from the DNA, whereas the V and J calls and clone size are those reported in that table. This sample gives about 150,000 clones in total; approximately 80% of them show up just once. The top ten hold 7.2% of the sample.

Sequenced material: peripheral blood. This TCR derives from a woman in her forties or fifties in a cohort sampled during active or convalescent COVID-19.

The bases read TGCGCCAGCAGCCAAGAGCACAGGGGCAATCAGCCCCAGCATTTT. This encodes CASSQEHRGNQPQHF. Recombination joined TRBV4-1 with TRBJ1-5; the best D guess is TRBD1, with 6 bases matching. The CDR3 has 15 amino acids, counting the end cysteine and phenylalanine. The kept DNA is CDR3 alone, 45 bases in frame from the first base. CDR1 and CDR2, looked up from the germline V gene, are MGHRA and YSYEKL. V drops 0 bases and J drops 2 bases, leaving 8 bases in between.